This T cell receptor beta chain was found in a study of monozygotic twins with inflammatory bowel disease. Of note for this clonotype: What it recognizes is unknown.

CDR1 is SGHRS, CDR2 YFSETQ, per germline. CDR3 length equals 16 residues. TCRdb re-called the 5' RACE reads; one entry per CDR3 protein, DNA not given. The sample data list around 410,000 distinct CDR3 sequences. Study conclusions and caveats: Perhaps reflecting limited power, concordant and discordant twins did not differ in repertoire similarity. Fewer clonotypes were shared with others by IBD patients than by healthy twins, especially with disease activity.

J is TRBJ2-1 and V is TRBV5-1; TCRdb picks TRBD1, but there is no DNA to check that call. This TCR came from a human donor with ulcerative colitis or Crohn's disease, or a healthy co-twin of an affected twin (not recorded which). The sequencing input was blood. CDR3 sequence: CASSRRDTSTYNEQFF. The full variable domain, rest sourced from reference TRBV5-1 and TRBJ2-1, is KAGVTQTPRYLIKTRGQQVTLSCSPISGHRSVSWYQQTPGQGLQFLFEYFSETQRNKGNFPGRFSGRQFSNSRSEMNVSTLELGDSALYLCASSRRDTSTYNEQFFGPGTRLTVL.